This paragraph covers one TCR beta chain sequence. Its antigen is unidentified. Study-wide results and limits: The larger-cohort validation was restricted to a single TCR beta V-J rearrangement rather than whole repertoires. Greatest tumor Treg TCR overlap was with tumor naive CD4+ cells. Tumor memory CD4+ T cell TCR gene usage clustered with blood and lymph node memory CD4+ cells and lymph node naive CD4+ cells.

TCRdb analysed the 5' RACE reads with MiXCR anew, one entry per CDR3 protein. Of under 35,000 distinct CDR3 sequences listed, 26% are singletons. Trimming shortened V by 3 bases and J by 8 bases, and 5 bases separated the two germline ends. Germline-derived CDR1 and CDR2 are KGHSH and LQKENI. CDR3 length: 11 amino acids. This clonotype was obtained from a female donor with breast cancer. V gene TRBV18 combines with J gene TRBJ2-1, with D perhaps TRBD2 (5 bases). The sequenced sample was naive CD4+ T cells sorted from a lymph node. Subset given: naive CD4+ T cells, CD4+CD45RA+CD25-. The CDR3 protein is CASSPGDEQFF. The CDR3 DNA reads as TGTGCCAGCTCACCGGGAGATGAGCAGTTCTTC.